The 8 T cell receptor beta chains listed next were all sequenced from one sample in a study of cytotoxic CD8 clonotypes in ibrutinib-treated CLL. The table came from immunoSEQ multiplex PCR; TCRdb's copy has only in-frame clones and leaves some out. The sample records roughly 180,000 clones, approximately 72% being singletons. The sequencing used PBMCs, collected after 24 months of ibrutinib treatment. The receptors derive from a human donor with chronic lymphocytic leukemia.

The J gene is TRBJ2-3, the V gene TRBV15; tentative D call: TRBD2 (5 bases). Germline loops: CDR1 LNHNV, CDR2 YYDKDF (reference sequence). The CDR3 is 16 amino acids. The germline V and J ends were trimmed by 1 base and 4 bases, with 15 bases remaining between them. This chain's CDR3 is CATSRGLDSVADTQYF. The CDR3 DNA sequence: TGTGCCACCAGCAGAGGTTTGGATAGCGTCGCAGATACGCAGTATTTT. Using reference TRBV15 and TRBJ2-3 for the parts outside the CDR3, the full variable domain is DAMVIQNPRYQVTQFGKPVTLSCSQTLNHNVMYWYQQKSSQAPKLLFHYYDKDFNNEADTPDNFQSRRPNTSFCFLDIRSPGLGDTAMYLCATSRGLDSVADTQYFGPGTRLTVL.

V is TRBV6-5 and J is TRBJ2-1, with 14 nucleotides matching TRBD2. Germline values: CDR1 MNHEY, CDR2 SVGAGI. V trimming: 2 bases; J trimming: 10 bases; junction bases outside the gene matches: 7. The CDR3 runs to 16 residues. For the CDR3, the DNA is TGTGCCAGCAGTTACAGTGGGACTAGCGGGAGTAGGGAGCAGTTCTTC. This gives the protein CASSYSGTSGSREQFF.

V gene TRBV5-5 combines with J gene TRBJ2-3; the D is unclear. Germline V gene data show CDR1 as SGHKS and CDR2 as YYEKEE (reference sequence). CDR3 size: 16 residues. Trimming took 1 base from V and 2 from J, leaving 14 bases between them. CDR3 nucleotide sequence: TGTGCCAGCAGCTTGATTGGTGGGCTTGCCACAGATACGCAGTATTTT. Its translation: CASSLIGGLATDTQYF.

V is TRBV6-1 and J is TRBJ2-3; 12 bases agree with TRBD2. Trimming at V came to 4 bases and at J to 3 bases, leaving 5 bases not matched to a gene. Germline V gene data show CDR1 as MNHNS and CDR2 as SASEGT. The CDR3 length is 16 residues. CDR3 DNA sequence: TGTGCCAGCAGTGTTCTAGCGGGAGGGATGACAGATACGCAGTATTTT. The encoded protein is CASSVLAGGMTDTQYF.

This chain uses TRBV27 with TRBJ1-2; D may be TRBD1 (5 bases). The CDR3 spans 14 residues. V was cut by 5 bases and J by 7 bases, with 17 bases left in between. CDR1 MNHEY and CDR2 SMNVEV come from the germline V gene (reference sequence). CDR3 bases: TGTGCCAGCAGTCAGCAGGGAACCCCCGGTGGCTACACCTTC. This gives the protein CASSQQGTPGGYTF.

The chain has TRBV12-2 and TRBJ1-1; the D call of TRBD1 is as the table states it, not checked on the DNA. TRBV12-2 is a known pseudogene. The CDR3 length is 15 residues. The CDR3 spells CASRLARQGNTEAFF. The CDR3 region has the DNA TGTGCAAGTCGCTTAGCACGACAGGGAAACACTGAAGCTTTCTTT.

The chain recombines TRBV5-1 with TRBJ2-2, with a tentative D call TRBD1 (5 bases). The CDR3 runs 14 residues. Trimming removed 6 bases from V and 4 bases from J, with 13 bases in between. Looked up from germline, CDR1 is SGHRS and CDR2 is YFSETQ. DNA of the CDR3: TGCGCCAGCACGGACACCCGAGGCACCGGGGAGCTGTTTTTT. The encoded protein is CASTDTRGTGELFF.

This clone has a single count. This chain uses TRBV11-2 with TRBJ2-7; tentatively, D is TRBD2 (6 bases). This CDR3 spans 15 amino acids. The germline V gene has CDR1 SGHAT and CDR2 FQNNGV. The ends were cut back, 2 bases at V and 4 bases at J, with 15 bases in the middle. This chain's CDR3 is CASSLSVRDSYEQYF. In nucleotides, the CDR3 is TGTGCCAGCAGCTTATCAGTCAGGGACTCGTACGAGCAGTACTTC. The full variable domain, its missing parts supplied by reference TRBV11-2 and TRBJ2-7, is EAGVAQSPRYKIIEKRQSVAFWCNPISGHATLYWYQQILGQGPKLLIQFQNNGVVDDSQLPKDRFSAERLKGVDSTLKIQPAKLEDSAVYLCASSLSVRDSYEQYFGPGTRLTVT.